The 13 T cell receptor beta chains in this list originate from one sample, sequenced in a study of shared clonotypes between healthy human individuals. Naivety among CD8 cells was defined by CD45RO negativity and positive CCR7 selection, thereby excluding terminally differentiated effector memory CD45RA+ cells. Sequencing used immunoSEQ multiplex PCR; TCRdb keeps in-frame clones, though not all of them. The table shows about 2.1 million clones, with about 93% occurring only once. The sample was naive CD8+ T cells from PBMCs. Source of these receptors: a man aged 18 to 29 in good health. Some clones in this sample may be carry-over from other donors' samples.

J is TRBJ2-7 and V is TRBV11-2; no clear D. The CDR3 covers 12 residues. V shed 2 bases and J shed 2 bases, with 4 bases lying between them. Germline CDR1 reads SGHAT; CDR2 reads FQNNGV. CDR3 protein: CASSLTPYEQYF. CDR3 nucleotides: TGTGCCAGCAGCTTAACTCCCTACGAGCAGTACTTC. Supplemented by reference TRBV11-2 and TRBJ2-7, the full variable domain reads EAGVAQSPRYKIIEKRQSVAFWCNPISGHATLYWYQQILGQGPKLLIQFQNNGVVDDSQLPKDRFSAERLKGVDSTLKIQPAKLEDSAVYLCASSLTPYEQYFGPGTRLTVT.

As regards this clone: The sample holds other DNA sequences that translate to the same CDR3. This sequence joins TRBV27 and TRBJ2-7; no firm D call. V was pared by 5 bases and J by 0 bases, with 8 bases between. The CDR3 is made up of 13 amino acids. Germline V gene sequence: CDR1 MNHEY, CDR2 SMNVEV (reference sequence). Here the CDR3 reads CASSDRGSYEQYF. CDR3 sequence (DNA): TGTGCCAGCAGTGATCGCGGCTCCTACGAGCAGTACTTC.

The V gene is TRBV19, the J gene TRBJ2-6; 7 bases align to TRBD2. The J segment lost 2 bases and the V segment lost 6 bases, leaving 4 bases of the junction unmatched. Germline-derived CDR1 and CDR2 are LNHDA and SQIVND (reference sequence). CDR3 size: 15 residues. The CDR3 loop reads CASSQGGAGANVLTF. DNA of the CDR3: TGTGCCAGTAGCCAGGGAGGGGCTGGGGCCAACGTCCTGACTTTC.

The chain couples TRBV5-6 to TRBJ1-1; D is perhaps TRBD1 (5 bases). The germline V gene has CDR1 SGHDT and CDR2 YYEEEE. The CDR3 has 13 residues. The V end lost 6 bases, the J end lost 3 bases, and 12 bases lay between the germline ends. The CDR3 DNA is TGTGCCAGCAAAGGACATCAGCACACTGAAGCTTTCTTT. This sequence encodes CASKGHQHTEAFF.

This clone was counted only a few times. This sample also contains other DNA sequences that code for the same CDR3. The chain combines TRBV28 with TRBJ1-1; D remains ambiguous. CDR3 size: 14 residues. V was shortened by 0 bases and J by 1 base, with 6 bases between the two germline ends. Looked up from germline, CDR1 is MDHEN and CDR2 is SYDVKM. The CDR3, as DNA: TGTGCCAGCAGTTTATGGGCAGAGAACACTGAAGCTTTCTTT. The encoded protein is CASSLWAENTEAFF.

The sample holds one count of this clone. CDR3 nucleotides: TGCGCCAGCGGATCAGAGGGGAACGAGCAGTACTTC. It specifies CASGSEGNEQYF. This sequence joins TRBV5-1 and TRBJ2-7; tentatively, D is TRBD1 or TRBD2 (5 bases each). The CDR3 runs to 12 residues. Trimming pared 7 bases from V and 5 bases from J, leaving 13 bases between. The germline CDR1 and CDR2 sequences are SGHRS and YFSETQ.

The V call is TRBV5-8, the J call TRBJ2-5; unclear D gene. This CDR3 contains 15 residues. V dropped 6 bases and J dropped 2 bases, with 17 bases sitting between them. Germline-derived CDR1 and CDR2 are SGHTS and YDEGEE. CDR3 region: CASTAVRTTQETQYF. CDR3 nucleotides: TGTGCCAGCACCGCGGTTCGCACAACGCAAGAGACCCAGTACTTC.

The V call is TRBV28, the J call TRBJ2-1; the match to TRBD2 covers 7 bases. CDR3 length: 14 amino acids. Trimming removed 8 bases from V and 8 bases from J; junction bases left unmatched: 12. CDR1 and CDR2 (germline): MDHEN, SYDVKM. CDR3 in DNA: TGTGCCAGCTCGGGACTAACGAAGTTGGATGAGCAGTTCTTC. Translating gives CASSGLTKLDEQFF.

The chain uses TRBV6-1 and TRBJ2-7; D may correspond to TRBD1 or TRBD2 (5 bases each). Germline-derived CDR1 and CDR2 are MNHNS and SASEGT. Trimming left V 2 bases short and J 2 bases short, with 13 bases between. The CDR3 is 15 amino acids. The DNA of the CDR3 is TGTGCCAGCAGTGAATTTTATCGAGGGGCCTACGAGCAGTACTTC. Amino acid sequence: CASSEFYRGAYEQYF.

V and J are TRBV28 and TRBJ2-3; D uncertain. Germline CDR1 MDHEN, CDR2 SYDVKM. V lost 1 base, J lost 0 bases, and 11 bases lay in between. The CDR3 has 16 residues. CDR3 residues: CASSLFWSASTDTQYF. The CDR3 bases are TGTGCCAGCAGTTTATTCTGGTCAGCTAGCACAGATACGCAGTATTTT.

This clone was picked up one time. The chain is built from TRBV7-2 and TRBJ1-1; D gene unclear. The CDR3 has 17 amino acids. Germline values: CDR1 SGHTA, CDR2 FQGNSA. Trimming removed 2 bases at V and 3 bases at J, with 19 bases between. The CDR3 spells CASSLYGWVMMDTEAFF. The CDR3 region has the DNA TGTGCCAGCAGCTTATATGGGTGGGTTATGATGGACACTGAAGCTTTCTTT.

This clone came up once. This rearrangement joins TRBV9 to TRBJ1-5; D may be TRBD1 (5 bases). There are 15 residues in the CDR3. V lost 2 bases and J lost 4, with 13 bases in between. Germline V lookup: CDR1 SGDLS, CDR2 YYNGEE. The CDR3 is CASSVGGSVNQPQHF. Here the CDR3 DNA reads TGTGCCAGCAGCGTCGGGGGGTCGGTAAATCAGCCCCAGCATTTT.

The chain links TRBV28 to TRBJ2-7; possibly TRBD2 for D (6 bases). V was clipped by 2 bases and J by 2 bases, with 10 bases between them. Germline CDR1 and CDR2: MDHEN and SYDVKM. CDR3 length: 14 amino acids. This chain's CDR3 is CASSLRGSPYEQYF. The DNA of the CDR3 is TGTGCCAGCAGTTTACGGGGGTCACCCTACGAGCAGTACTTC. The variable domain in full, completed from reference TRBV28 and TRBJ2-7, reads DVKVTQSSRYLVKRTGEKVFLECVQDMDHENMFWYRQDPGLGLRLIYFSYDVKMKEKGDIPEGYSVSREKKERFSLILESASTNQTSMYLCASSLRGSPYEQYFGPGTRLTVT.